This T cell receptor beta chain was obtained from a study of T cell repertoires in cytomegalovirus infection. About the study: CMV infection and matching HLA type were both indicated by public TCR beta signatures.

Study results and caveats: In two of eight donors, the top clonotype was HLA-C-restricted CMV-specific. Summed frequency of shared TCR beta families picked out CMV carriers who also had the relevant HLA.

CDR1 and CDR2 (germline): SEHNR, FQNEAQ (reference sequence). Unmatched junction bases numbered 5, after V lost 3 bases and J lost 7 bases. The CDR3 covers 15 residues. One entry per CDR3 protein, called by TCRdb with MiXCR from the reads. The profile shows a few hundred thousand distinct CDR3 sequences, about a sixth of them singletons. Only a few counts were recorded for this clonotype. Its antigen remains unknown. Sequenced: CD8+ T cells from PBMCs. The rearrangement joins TRBV7-9 to TRBJ2-1; TRBD1 matches 11 bases. The TCR comes from a human donor in good health (CMV status not recorded). Some clones in this sample may be carry-over from other donors' samples. The CDR3 loop reads CASSFLGQGANEQFF. The CDR3 DNA reads as TGTGCCAGCAGCTTTCTCGGACAGGGGGCGAATGAGCAGTTCTTC. Filled out from reference TRBV7-9 and TRBJ2-1, the complete variable domain reads DTGVSQNPRHKITKRGQNVTFRCDPISEHNRLYWYRQTLGQGPEFLTYFQNEAQLEKSRLLSDRFSAERPKGSFSTLEIQRTEQGDSAMYLCASSFLGQGANEQFFGPGTRLTVL.